The 25 T cell receptor beta chains below were found in one sample sequenced in a study of cytomegalovirus exposure and HLA in healthy donors. PCR amplification relied on 60 Vbeta primers (plus 13 Jbeta primers). TCRdb's table, derived via immunoSEQ multiplex PCR, lists solely in-frame clones and lacks some. In the table there are 85,000 to 100,000 clones, about two thirds of which are singletons. Sequenced input: PBMCs. The origin of the receptors is a human donor in good health.

The V gene is TRBV5-6, the J gene TRBJ2-7, with D possibly TRBD2 on 5 matching bases. V gave up 4 bases and J gave up 5 bases, with 13 bases separating them. Looked up from germline, CDR1 is SGHDT and CDR2 is YYEEEE. CDR3 size: 13 residues. The CDR3: CASSDYSGNEQYF. In DNA, the CDR3 is TGTGCCAGCAGCGATTACTCGGGGAACGAGCAGTACTTC.

CDR3 protein: CASSLAQGYEQYF. The DNA of the CDR3 is TGTGCCAGCAGCTTAGCACAGGGATACGAGCAGTACTTC. The J gene is TRBJ2-7, the V gene TRBV7-8, with D perhaps TRBD1 (6 bases). The germline V gene encodes CDR1 SGHVS and CDR2 FQNEAQ. The CDR3 consists of 13 residues. The V end was cut by 0 bases, the J end by 4 bases, with 7 bases between.

This clone showed up just once. The V call is TRBV7-2, the J call TRBJ1-5; D might be TRBD1 (5 bases). V was cut by 1 base and J by 7 bases, with 11 bases left in between. The length of the CDR3 is 14 residues. The germline CDR1 and CDR2 sequences are SGHTA and FQGNSA. The CDR3 coding sequence is TGTGCCAGCAGCTTAGAGGGGTACTACCAGCCCCAGCATTTT. Translating it yields CASSLEGYYQPQHF.

This clone showed up just a few times. A junction end diverges from the germline sequence, so it may reflect a read error. As DNA, the CDR3 is TGCAGCGCTGAAACAGGGGTGGGCTACGAGCAGTACTTC. Protein sequence: CSAETGVGYEQYF. V is TRBV29-1 and J is TRBJ2-7, with 7 bases aligning to TRBD1. This CDR3 contains 13 residues. Germline V gene lookup returns CDR1 SQVTM and CDR2 ANQGSEA.

The chain recombines TRBV7-2 with TRBJ2-2; D is perhaps TRBD2 (5 bases). CDR1 and CDR2 (germline): SGHTA, FQGNSA. Trimming took off 2 bases at V and 6 bases at J, with 13 bases between the two ends. The CDR3 is 15 amino acids. The CDR3 DNA sequence: TGTGCCAGCAGCTTAATCGTTGCGGGCTCCGGGGAGCTGTTTTTT. This gives the protein CASSLIVAGSGELFF.

This CDR3 reads CATRLAGLNTGELFF. CDR3 sequence (DNA): TGTGCCACCCGACTAGCGGGGCTGAACACCGGGGAGCTGTTTTTT. The rearrangement links TRBV11-2 to TRBJ2-2; 11 bases map to TRBD2. Germline lookup yields CDR1 SGHAT and CDR2 FQNNGV. This CDR3 is 15 amino acids long. The junction had 5 bases not matched to a gene; V was cut back by 10 bases and J by 1 base.

The chain carries TRBV9 and TRBJ2-3; D not certain. The CDR3 totals 14 residues. Trimming took 2 bases from V and 0 from J, leaving 7 bases between them. Germline V lookup: CDR1 SGDLS, CDR2 YYNGEE. The chain's CDR3 is CASSVDGSTDTQYF. The CDR3 DNA is TGTGCCAGCAGCGTCGACGGGAGCACAGATACGCAGTATTTT.

This clone was seen ten or more times. The chain joins TRBV4-3 to TRBJ1-4; D not certain. In germline, CDR1 is LGHNA, CDR2 YSLEER. Trimming cost V 0 bases and J 0 bases, with 5 bases left between them. The CDR3 consists of 15 residues. The CDR3 DNA reads TGCGCCAGCAGCCAAGATCGTGCAACTAATGAAAAACTGTTTTTT. It specifies CASSQDRATNEKLFF.

This sequence joins TRBV15 and TRBJ2-1, with D tentatively TRBD1 (6 bases). The CDR3 is 14 amino acids. Germline lookup yields CDR1 LNHNV and CDR2 YYDKDF (reference sequence). Trimming left V 0 bases short and J 9 bases short, with 12 bases between. The CDR3 loop is CATSRDRVGGEQFF. Here the CDR3 DNA reads TGTGCCACCAGCAGAGATCGGGTAGGGGGTGAGCAGTTCTTC.

This clone was found a few times. The genes are TRBV5-1 and TRBJ1-1; 9 bases are shared with TRBD1. Losses at the gene ends were 4 bases for V and 4 bases for J; bases not matched to a gene: 8. Germline CDR1 is SGHRS and CDR2 is YFSETQ. This CDR3 region has 15 residues. The CDR3: CASSQDETGGTEAFF. CDR3 in DNA: TGCGCCAGCAGCCAAGATGAGACAGGGGGCACTGAAGCTTTCTTT.

This chain joins TRBV11-2 and TRBJ2-1; D uncertain. Trimming shortened V by 0 bases and J by 3 bases, and 3 bases separated the two germline ends. CDR3 length: 13 amino acids. From germline, CDR1 is SGHAT and CDR2 FQNNGV. CDR3 bases: TGTGCCAGCAGCTTAGACGTCTACAATGAGCAGTTCTTC. It codes for CASSLDVYNEQFF.

J is TRBJ2-3 and V is TRBV9, with D possibly TRBD1 on 5 matching bases. V was clipped by 3 bases and J by 6 bases, with 17 bases between them. The CDR3 is 15 amino acids. Germline CDR1 is SGDLS and CDR2 is YYNGEE. CDR3 sequence (DNA): TGTGCCAGCAGCGGTACGACAGCCTTCTCGGATACGCAGTATTTT. Protein product: CASSGTTAFSDTQYF.

This clone was counted between two and nine times. The chain combines TRBV11-2 with TRBJ1-1, with D maybe TRBD1 (5 bases). Trimming took off 2 bases at V and 1 base at J, with 11 bases between the two ends. This CDR3 has 15 residues. CDR1 and CDR2 from the germline V gene are SGHAT and FQNNGV. CDR3 loop: CASSLRTSSNTEAFF. The DNA of the CDR3 is TGTGCCAGCAGCTTAAGGACATCTTCGAACACTGAAGCTTTCTTT.

The chain couples TRBV19 to TRBJ2-4; 8 bases are a match to TRBD1. J lost 1 base, V lost 4 bases, and 12 bases had no gene match. The germline V gene encodes CDR1 LNHDA and CDR2 SQIVND (reference sequence). The CDR3 length is 18 residues. The DNA for the CDR3 is TGTGCCAGTAGTACCCGAGGACAGGGTATGGGGGCCAAAAACATTCAGTACTTC. Amino acid sequence: CASSTRGQGMGAKNIQYF.

J is TRBJ2-2 and V is TRBV5-4; 8 bases match TRBD2. From germline, CDR1 is SGHNT and CDR2 YYREEE (reference sequence). Trimming cost V 3 bases and J 4 bases; bases outside gene matches: 8. CDR3 length equals 16 residues. CDR3 nucleotide sequence: TGTGCCAGCAGCTCAGCGGGGGCACGGGGCACCGGGGAGCTGTTTTTT. Amino acids: CASSSAGARGTGELFF.

The chain employs TRBV7-2 and TRBJ2-1, with 9 bases lining up with TRBD1. CDR1 SGHTA and CDR2 FQGNSA come from the germline V gene. V trimming: 3 bases; J trimming: 6 bases; junction bases outside the gene matches: 6. CDR3 length: 15 residues. CDR3 sequence: CASSLLGQGFNEQFF. CDR3 DNA: TGTGCCAGCAGCTTGCTGGGACAGGGATTCAATGAGCAGTTCTTC.

The V call is TRBV18, the J call TRBJ2-1, with 8 bases identical to TRBD1. V trimming: 2 bases; J trimming: 3 bases; junction bases outside the gene matches: 18. The V gene's germline CDR1 is KGHSH and CDR2 LQKENI. The CDR3 covers 20 residues. The CDR3 region has the DNA TGTGCCAGCTCACCAAGAGAGGACAGGGAGACCCACCCGATCTACAATGAGCAGTTCTTC. This encodes CASSPREDRETHPIYNEQFF.

This clone was seen only a few times. V is TRBV25-1 and J is TRBJ2-3; D may be TRBD2 (6 bases). This CDR3 has 14 residues. Germline V gene data show CDR1 as MGHDK and CDR2 as SYGVNS. With 4 bases removed from V and 1 base from J, the gap between germline ends came to 9 bases. The CDR3 loop reads CASSVRGGTDTQYF. DNA for the CDR3: TGTGCCAGCAGTGTGCGGGGAGGCACAGATACGCAGTATTTT.

There are a few counts of this clone. This sequence joins TRBV29-1 and TRBJ1-1; 9 bases line up with TRBD1. CDR1 is SQVTM and CDR2 is ANQGSEA in the germline V gene. This CDR3 contains 13 residues. Trimming removed 5 bases from V and 1 base from J; junction bases left unmatched: 2. CDR3 DNA: TGCAGCGTTCGACAGGGGGGGAACACTGAAGCTTTCTTT. It yields the protein CSVRQGGNTEAFF.

This chain joins TRBV29-1 and TRBJ1-5; 11 nucleotides align to TRBD1. V dropped 4 bases and J dropped 6; count of bases not matched to a gene: 5. CDR3 size: 14 residues. Looked up from germline, CDR1 is SQVTM and CDR2 is ANQGSEA. The CDR3 region is CSVAGQGASQPQHF. DNA of the CDR3: TGCAGCGTTGCTGGACAGGGGGCGAGTCAGCCCCAGCATTTT. The full variable domain, with the rest looked up from reference TRBV29-1 and TRBJ1-5, is SAVISQKPSRDICQRGTSLTIQCQVDSQVTMMFWYRQQPGQSLTLIATANQGSEATYESGFVIDKFPISRPNLTFSTLTVSNMSPEDSSIYLCSVAGQGASQPQHFGDGTRLSIL.

The rearrangement uses TRBV11-1 and TRBJ2-2; D is undetermined. CDR1 is SGHAT and CDR2 is FQDESV in the germline V gene (reference sequence). Trimming cost V 4 bases and J 1 base, with 13 bases left between them. The length of the CDR3 is 16 residues. As DNA, the CDR3 is TGTGCCAGCAGCTACGGAAAGTCAGGGAACACCGGGGAGCTGTTTTTT. Protein: CASSYGKSGNTGELFF.

This sequence joins TRBV4-1 and TRBJ1-5; TRBD1 is a possible D gene (6 bases). Trimming left V 1 base short and J 5 bases short, with 12 bases between. The CDR3 contains 15 residues. The germline V gene has CDR1 MGHRA and CDR2 YSYEKL. DNA for the CDR3: TGCGCCAGCAGCCAAGGCGGCAGGGGAGATCAGCCCCAGCATTTT. Translated: CASSQGGRGDQPQHF.

This clone was seen a handful of times. The rearrangement links TRBV18 to TRBJ2-1; the D gene is possibly TRBD1 (6 bases). The CDR3 is 14 amino acids. Per germline, CDR1 KGHSH and CDR2 LQKENI. The V gene lost 2 bases and the J gene lost 5 bases, with 10 bases spanning the gap. DNA for the CDR3: TGTGCCAGCTCACCAGTGGCAGGGGACAATGAGCAGTTCTTC. This encodes CASSPVAGDNEQFF.

The rearrangement links TRBV7-9 to TRBJ2-1, with TRBD1 matching over 7 bases. Germline V gives CDR1 SEHNR, CDR2 FQNEAQ (reference sequence). After removal of 1 base from V and 6 bases from J, the junction contained 0 bases not matched to a gene. The CDR3 is 13 amino acids. The CDR3 region has the DNA TGTGCCAGCAGCTTAGGGGACAGCAATGAGCAGTTCTTC. It encodes CASSLGDSNEQFF.

The genes are TRBV2 and TRBJ1-2; a possible D gene is TRBD1 (6 bases). Germline assignment: CDR1 SNHLY and CDR2 FYNNEI. V was cut by 5 bases and J by 3 bases, with 13 bases left in between. The length of the CDR3 is 14 residues. The CDR3 reads CASSYRERDYGYTF. The CDR3 DNA reads as TGTGCCAGCAGTTACAGGGAAAGGGACTATGGCTACACCTTC.